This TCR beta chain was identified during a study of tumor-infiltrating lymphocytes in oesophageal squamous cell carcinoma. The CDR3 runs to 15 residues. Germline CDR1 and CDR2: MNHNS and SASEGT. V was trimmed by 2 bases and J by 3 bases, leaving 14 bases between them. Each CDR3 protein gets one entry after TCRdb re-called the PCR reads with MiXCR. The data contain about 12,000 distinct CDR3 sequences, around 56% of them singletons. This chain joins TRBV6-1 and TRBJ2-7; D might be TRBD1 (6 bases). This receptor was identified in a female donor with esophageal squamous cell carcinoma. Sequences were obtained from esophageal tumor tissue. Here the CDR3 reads CASSETRGVGYEQYF. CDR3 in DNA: TGTGCCAGCAGTGAAACCAGGGGTGTTGGCTACGAGCAGTACTTC.